This TCR beta chain derives from a study of technical replicates of blood from four donors (dated by TCRdb to the late 2010s). As to this clone: Its antigen is currently not known. Nothing much larger sits one base from this clone, and base qualities are not available.

Sequences SGDLS (CDR1) and YYNGEE (CDR2) are obtained from the germline V gene. From the cysteine through the phenylalanine, the CDR3 covers 16 amino acids. The sequence is cut down to CDR3 DNA, 48 bases in frame from base 1. V is trimmed back by 0 bases and J by 4 bases, and the junction contains 2 bases that no gene match accounts for. Library creation used the immunoSEQ multiplex PCR assay. TCRdb took over this immuneACCESS table, retaining in-frame rearrangements with V and J assigned. Such tables are incomplete; in checked studies, under half of the missing clones stem from an unresolved V gene, and the remainder is unexplained. The sample table holds 55,000 to 65,000 clones, of which 75% to 90% were seen once. The ten top clones hold about 4.8% of the sample.

Sequencing was performed on PBMCs. This TCR derives from a human donor in good health. Some clones in this sample may be carry-over from other donors' samples. Recombination linked TRBV9 to TRBJ2-2, and 11 junction bases match TRBD2. The DNA reads as follows: TGTGCCAGCAGCGTAGGTAGCGGGAGGGGCACCGGGGAGCTGTTTTTT. It specifies CASSVGSGRGTGELFF.